The clone carrying this T cell receptor beta chain was counted ten times or more. Documented treatment: oral pan-JAK inhibitor, 5-10 mg twice daily. This CDR3 is 13 amino acids long. V lost 2 bases and J lost 6, with 8 bases in between. Germline V CDR1 and CDR2: SGHVS, FQNEAQ. It was cDNA, reverse transcribed from extracted RNA, that served as the sequencing template. Sequencing was performed with immunoSEQ multiplex PCR; in TCRdb, only in-frame clones are kept and a portion is missing. Counted here are about 210,000 clones, 64% occurring once; the ten biggest clones make up 3.5% to 5%. This sample was taken from a study of CD8+ T cells in alopecia areata. Study details: It was oral tofacitinib, at 5 to 10 mg twice daily, that treated patients received.

This chain connects TRBV7-8 to TRBJ2-1; D ambiguous. The source of this sequence is a human donor with alopecia areata. The sequences come from CD4+ T cells sorted from blood, collected at week 4, from a patient treated with tofacitinib. The CDR3 here is CASSLRVFNEQFF. In DNA form, the CDR3 reads TGTGCCAGCAGCTTACGGGTCTTCAATGAGCAGTTCTTC. The full variable domain, completed using reference TRBV7-8 and TRBJ2-1, is GAGVSQSPRYKVAKRGQDVALRCDPISGHVSLFWYQQALGQGPEFLTYFQNEAQLDKSGLPSDRFFAERPEGSVSTLKIQRTQQEDSAVYLCASSLRVFNEQFFGPGTRLTVL.